A selection of T cell receptor beta chains follows, all from one sample in a study of cytomegalovirus exposure and HLA in healthy donors. Produced via immunoSEQ multiplex PCR; TCRdb's table is partial and in-frame only. The sample shows some 100,000 clones, 75% of them seen only once. The material sequenced was PBMCs. Receptors originate from a male donor in good health and CMV-seropositive. The CDR3 runs from the conserved cysteine through the conserved F or W. The D gene is left open where the match is weak. The size of a clone is reported for some rows only, either as once, few or many, or as a class for expanded clones.

V gene: TRBV5-1; J gene: TRBJ2-3; clone size: NA; D gene: NA; CDR3 DNA: TGCGCCAGCAGCTTGGTGGCAGGGGTAGGGAATTCAGGAGATACGCAGTATTTT; CDR3 protein: CASSLVAGVGNSGDTQYF
V gene: TRBV12-5; J gene: TRBJ1-1; clone size: few; D gene: NA; CDR3 DNA: TGTGCTAGTGGATGGGGAGGAGGCACTGAAGCTTTCTTT; CDR3 protein: CASGWGGGTEAFF
V gene: TRBV28; J gene: TRBJ1-6; clone size: NA; D gene: TRBD1; CDR3 DNA: TGTGCCAGCGGATCCCCCGCAGGGGGCTCGACTCCCCTCCACTTT; CDR3 protein: CASGSPAGGSTPLHF
V gene: TRBV6-5; J gene: TRBJ1-1; clone size: few; D gene: NA; CDR3 DNA: TGTGCCAGCAGCCCTGGTAATATGGGGGGTGAAGCTTTCTTT; CDR3 protein: CASSPGNMGGEAFF
V gene: TRBV10-3; J gene: TRBJ1-5; clone size: NA; D gene: NA; CDR3 DNA: TGTGCCATCAGTGGTCAGCGGGGTGGGAATAGCAATCAGCCCCAGCATTTT; CDR3 protein: CAISGQRGGNSNQPQHF
V gene: TRBV12-5; J gene: TRBJ1-1; clone size: NA; D gene: NA; CDR3 DNA: TGTGCTAGTGGTCTGTCTAATGAAGCTTTCTTT; CDR3 protein: CASGLSNEAFF
V gene: TRBV28; J gene: TRBJ1-1; clone size: NA; D gene: NA; CDR3 DNA: TGTGCCAGCACCGGAGGTTTCGGGGGGAACACTGAAGCTTTCTTT; CDR3 protein: CASTGGFGGNTEAFF
V gene: TRBV5-5; J gene: TRBJ1-3; clone size: NA; D gene: TRBD1; CDR3 DNA: TGTGCCAGCAGCTCGGGACAGGGGGCGCGAATAGGAAACACCATATATTTT; CDR3 protein: CASSSGQGARIGNTIYF
V gene: TRBV19; J gene: TRBJ1-3; clone size: few; D gene: TRBD1; CDR3 DNA: TGTGCCAGTAGTATCAGGACAGGAGGAAACACCATATATTTT; CDR3 protein: CASSIRTGGNTIYF
V gene: TRBV10-3; J gene: TRBJ2-7; clone size: once; D gene: TRBD1; CDR3 DNA: TGTGCCATCACCCGGGACAGGTCCTCCTACGAGCAGTACTTC; CDR3 protein: CAITRDRSSYEQYF
V gene: TRBV6-6; J gene: TRBJ1-1; clone size: NA; D gene: NA; CDR3 DNA: TGTGCCAGCAGTTATGTTAATAATGAAGCTTTCTTT; CDR3 protein: CASSYVNNEAFF
V gene: TRBV29-1; J gene: TRBJ1-5; clone size: NA; D gene: NA; CDR3 DNA: TGCAGCGTAACGAGTGAGGAAGATTTGCCCCAGCATTTT; CDR3 protein: CSVTSEEDLPQHF
V gene: TRBV5-1; J gene: TRBJ2-3; clone size: NA; D gene: NA; CDR3 DNA: TGCGCCAGCAGCTTGCAGGGCACAGATACGCAGTATTTT; CDR3 protein: CASSLQGTDTQYF
V gene: TRBV7-6; J gene: TRBJ2-7; clone size: NA; D gene: TRBD1; CDR3 DNA: TGTGCCAGCAGTCCCGGGACAGTAAGCGAGCAGTACTTC; CDR3 protein: CASSPGTVSEQYF
V gene: TRBV27; J gene: TRBJ2-1; clone size: NA; D gene: TRBD2; CDR3 DNA: TGTGCCAGCAGTTTAACTAGCGGGGGTAATGAGCAGTTCTTC; CDR3 protein: CASSLTSGGNEQFF
V gene: TRBV27; J gene: TRBJ1-1; clone size: NA; D gene: TRBD1; CDR3 DNA: TGTGCCAGCGTGGGACAGGAGATGAACACTGAAGCTTTCTTT; CDR3 protein: CASVGQEMNTEAFF
V gene: TRBV30; J gene: TRBJ2-3; clone size: NA; D gene: NA; CDR3 DNA: TGTGCCTGGGGCGCGGCAGGGCTCCCAGATACGCAGTATTTT; CDR3 protein: CAWGAAGLPDTQYF
V gene: TRBV5-1; J gene: TRBJ1-3; clone size: NA; D gene: NA; CDR3 DNA: TGCGCCAGCAGCTTGGCCGCAGGGTTGGAGGGAAACACCATATATTTT; CDR3 protein: CASSLAAGLEGNTIYF
V gene: TRBV29-1; J gene: TRBJ2-7; clone size: NA; D gene: NA; CDR3 DNA: TGCAGCGCCGGACTGGACGAGCAGTACTTC; CDR3 protein: CSAGLDEQYF
V gene: TRBV7-2; J gene: TRBJ1-2; clone size: NA; D gene: NA; CDR3 DNA: TGTGCCAGCAGCCAGGACAGCTCAGTAAACTATGGCTACACCTTC; CDR3 protein: CASSQDSSVNYGYTF
V gene: TRBV9; J gene: TRBJ2-3; clone size: NA; D gene: NA; CDR3 DNA: TGTGCCAGCAGCGGGGAGGCCAGTAGCACAGATACGCAGTATTTT; CDR3 protein: CASSGEASSTDTQYF
V gene: TRBV4-1; J gene: TRBJ2-1; clone size: NA; D gene: TRBD1; CDR3 DNA: TGCGCCAGCAGCCAAAGGACAGGGGCCCGGGGAAAGCAGTTCTTC; CDR3 protein: CASSQRTGARGKQFF
V gene: TRBV2; J gene: TRBJ2-4; clone size: NA; D gene: NA; CDR3 DNA: TGTGCCAGCAAGGAGCGAAACGGCGACATTCAGTACTTC; CDR3 protein: CASKERNGDIQYF
V gene: TRBV29-1; J gene: TRBJ1-3; clone size: NA; D gene: NA; CDR3 DNA: TGCAGCGATCTGGACAGAGGAGGAAACACCATATATTTT; CDR3 protein: CSDLDRGGNTIYF
V gene: TRBV5-4; J gene: TRBJ2-1; clone size: NA; D gene: TRBD1; CDR3 DNA: TGTGCCAGCAGCCTGGGACAGGGGGCCGCTTTTCACAATGAGCAGTTCTTC; CDR3 protein: CASSLGQGAAFHNEQFF
V gene: TRBV7-8; J gene: TRBJ1-5; clone size: few; D gene: NA; CDR3 DNA: TGTGCCAGCAGCTCGTGGGGGACACTTGATCAGCCCCAGCATTTT; CDR3 protein: CASSSWGTLDQPQHF
V gene: TRBV10-3; J gene: TRBJ2-5; clone size: NA; D gene: NA; CDR3 DNA: TGTGCCATCAGAGGGGGGGACGAGACCCAGTACTTC; CDR3 protein: CAIRGGDETQYF